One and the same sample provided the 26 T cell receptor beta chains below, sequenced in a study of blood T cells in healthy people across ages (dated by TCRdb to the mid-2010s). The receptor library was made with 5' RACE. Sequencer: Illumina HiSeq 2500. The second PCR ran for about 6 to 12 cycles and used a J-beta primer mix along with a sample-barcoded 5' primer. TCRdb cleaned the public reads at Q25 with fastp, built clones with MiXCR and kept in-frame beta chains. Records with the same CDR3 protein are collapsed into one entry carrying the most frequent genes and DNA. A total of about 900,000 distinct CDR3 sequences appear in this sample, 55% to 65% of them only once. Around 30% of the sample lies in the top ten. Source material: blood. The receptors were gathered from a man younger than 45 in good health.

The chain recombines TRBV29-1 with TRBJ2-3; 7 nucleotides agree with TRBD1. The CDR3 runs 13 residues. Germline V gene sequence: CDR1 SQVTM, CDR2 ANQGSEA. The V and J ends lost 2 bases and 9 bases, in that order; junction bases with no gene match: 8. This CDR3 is CSVESWDSPTQYF. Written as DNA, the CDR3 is TGCAGCGTTGAATCTTGGGACAGTCCGACGCAGTATTTT.

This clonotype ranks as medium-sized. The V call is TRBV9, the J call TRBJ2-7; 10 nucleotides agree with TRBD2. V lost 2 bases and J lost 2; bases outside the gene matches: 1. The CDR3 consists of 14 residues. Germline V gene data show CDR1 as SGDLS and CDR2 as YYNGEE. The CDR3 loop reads CASSVSGGPYEQYF. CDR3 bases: TGTGCCAGCAGCGTTAGCGGGGGGCCCTACGAGCAGTACTTC.

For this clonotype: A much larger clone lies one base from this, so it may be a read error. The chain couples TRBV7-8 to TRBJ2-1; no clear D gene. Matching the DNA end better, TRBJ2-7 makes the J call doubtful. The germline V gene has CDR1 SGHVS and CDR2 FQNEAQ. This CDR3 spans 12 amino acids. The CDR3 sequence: CASSISTDEQYF. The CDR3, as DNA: TGTGCCAGCAGCATAAGCACAGATGAGCAGTACTTC.

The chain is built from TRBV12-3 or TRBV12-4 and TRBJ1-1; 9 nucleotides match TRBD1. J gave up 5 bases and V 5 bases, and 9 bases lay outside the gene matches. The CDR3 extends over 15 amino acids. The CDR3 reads CASSHSGTGRTEAFF. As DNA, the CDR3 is TGTGCCAGCAGTCACTCCGGGACAGGGCGGACTGAAGCTTTCTTT.

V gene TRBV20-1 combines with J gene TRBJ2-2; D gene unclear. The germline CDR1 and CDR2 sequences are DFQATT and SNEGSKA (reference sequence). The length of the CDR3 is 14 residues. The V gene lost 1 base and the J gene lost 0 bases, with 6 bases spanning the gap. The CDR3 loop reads CSARGLANTGELFF. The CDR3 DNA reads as TGCAGTGCTAGAGGGCTAGCGAACACCGGGGAGCTGTTTTTT.

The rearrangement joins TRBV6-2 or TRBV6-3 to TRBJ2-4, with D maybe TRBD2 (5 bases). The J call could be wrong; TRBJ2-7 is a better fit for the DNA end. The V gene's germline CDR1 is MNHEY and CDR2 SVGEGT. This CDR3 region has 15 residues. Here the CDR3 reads CASSYGRGRGYEQYF. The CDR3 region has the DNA TGTGCCAGCAGTTACGGCCGCGGACGGGGCTACGAGCAGTACTTC.

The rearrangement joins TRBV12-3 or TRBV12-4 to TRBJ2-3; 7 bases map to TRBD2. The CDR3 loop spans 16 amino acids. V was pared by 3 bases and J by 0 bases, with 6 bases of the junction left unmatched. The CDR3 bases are TGTGCCAGCAGTTTGTTTGCGGGGGATAGCACAGATACGCAGTATTTT. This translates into CASSLFAGDSTDTQYF.

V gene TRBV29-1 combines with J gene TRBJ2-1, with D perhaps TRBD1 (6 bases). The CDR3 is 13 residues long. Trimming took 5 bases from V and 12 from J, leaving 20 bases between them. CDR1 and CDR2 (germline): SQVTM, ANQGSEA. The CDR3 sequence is CSVKTGYQEVQFF. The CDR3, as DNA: TGCAGCGTTAAAACAGGGTATCAGGAGGTGCAGTTCTTC.

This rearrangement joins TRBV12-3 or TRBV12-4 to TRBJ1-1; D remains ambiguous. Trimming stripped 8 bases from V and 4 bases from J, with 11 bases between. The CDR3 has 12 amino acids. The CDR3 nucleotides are TGTGCCAGCCTAACCCTGAGCACTGAAGCTTTCTTT. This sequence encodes CASLTLSTEAFF.

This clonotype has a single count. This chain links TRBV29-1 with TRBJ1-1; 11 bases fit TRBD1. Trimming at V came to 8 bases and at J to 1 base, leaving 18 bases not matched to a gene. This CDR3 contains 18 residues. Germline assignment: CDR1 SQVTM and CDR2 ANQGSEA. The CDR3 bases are TGCAGCACCCAGGACAGGGGGCACGCTCCAACTCCGAACACTGAAGCTTTCTTT. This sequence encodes CSTQDRGHAPTPNTEAFF.

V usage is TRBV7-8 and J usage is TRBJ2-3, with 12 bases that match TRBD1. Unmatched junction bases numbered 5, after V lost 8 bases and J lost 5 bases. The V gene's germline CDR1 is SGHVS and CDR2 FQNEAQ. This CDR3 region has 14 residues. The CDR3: CASVGQGAVDTQYF. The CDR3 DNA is TGTGCCAGCGTGGGACAGGGGGCGGTAGATACGCAGTATTTT.

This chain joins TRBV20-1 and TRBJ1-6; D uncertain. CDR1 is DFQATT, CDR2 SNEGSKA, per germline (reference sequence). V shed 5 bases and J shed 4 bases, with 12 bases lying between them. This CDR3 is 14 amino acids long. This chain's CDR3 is CSAWVTAYNSPLHF. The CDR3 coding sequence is TGCAGTGCTTGGGTTACAGCGTATAATTCACCCCTCCACTTT.

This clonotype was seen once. CDR3 coding DNA: TGTGCCAGCGGCAGGACGCTTGACTACGAGCAGTACTTC. The encoded protein is CASGRTLDYEQYF. This sequence joins TRBV27 and TRBJ2-4, with unresolved D. The closer fit of TRBJ2-7 to the DNA end suggests the J call may be wrong. The CDR3 spans 13 residues. Per the germline V gene, CDR1 is MNHEY and CDR2 is SMNVEV (reference sequence).

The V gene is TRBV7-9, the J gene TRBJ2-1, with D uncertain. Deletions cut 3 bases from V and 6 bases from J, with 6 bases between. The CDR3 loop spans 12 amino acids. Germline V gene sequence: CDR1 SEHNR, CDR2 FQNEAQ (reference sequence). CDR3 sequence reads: CASSLYLNEQFF. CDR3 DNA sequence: TGTGCCAGCAGCTTGTACCTCAATGAGCAGTTCTTC.

The CDR3 spells CASSLSRKLTDTQYF. For the CDR3, the DNA is TGCGCCAGCAGCCTATCTCGGAAACTCACAGATACGCAGTATTTT. The rearrangement uses TRBV4-1 and TRBJ2-3; no clear D. CDR1 is MGHRA, CDR2 YSYEKL, per germline. CDR3 length: 15 residues. V lost 4 bases and J 2 bases, leaving 13 bases between the germline ends.

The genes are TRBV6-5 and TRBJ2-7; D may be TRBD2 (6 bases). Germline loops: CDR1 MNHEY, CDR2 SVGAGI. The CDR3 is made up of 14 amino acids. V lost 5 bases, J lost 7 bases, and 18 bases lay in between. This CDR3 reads CASSDAAGSKEQYF. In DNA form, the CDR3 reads TGTGCCAGCAGTGACGCTGCGGGGTCGAAGGAGCAGTACTTC.

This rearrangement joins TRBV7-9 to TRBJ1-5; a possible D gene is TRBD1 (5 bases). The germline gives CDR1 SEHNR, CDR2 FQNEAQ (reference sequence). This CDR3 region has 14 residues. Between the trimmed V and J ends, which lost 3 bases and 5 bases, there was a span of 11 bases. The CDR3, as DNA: TGTGCCAGCAGCTTGGATGGGGGGGATCAGCCCCAGCATTTT. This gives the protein CASSLDGGDQPQHF.

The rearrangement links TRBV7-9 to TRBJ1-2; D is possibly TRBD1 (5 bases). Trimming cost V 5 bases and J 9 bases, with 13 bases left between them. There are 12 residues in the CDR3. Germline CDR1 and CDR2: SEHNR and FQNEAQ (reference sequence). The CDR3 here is CASSSLRESYTF. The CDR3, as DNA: TGTGCCAGCAGCAGCCTCAGGGAAAGCTACACCTTC.

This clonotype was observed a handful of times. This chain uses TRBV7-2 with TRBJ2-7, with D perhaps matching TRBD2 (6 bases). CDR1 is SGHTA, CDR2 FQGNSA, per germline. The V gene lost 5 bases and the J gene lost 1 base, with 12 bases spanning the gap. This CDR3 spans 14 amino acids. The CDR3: CASSGSGFSYEQYF. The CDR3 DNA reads TGTGCCAGCAGCGGGAGCGGGTTTTCCTACGAGCAGTACTTC.

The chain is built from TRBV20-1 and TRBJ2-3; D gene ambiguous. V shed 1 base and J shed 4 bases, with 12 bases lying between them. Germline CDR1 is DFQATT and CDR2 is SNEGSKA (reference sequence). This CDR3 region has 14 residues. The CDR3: CSARGQPASDTQYF. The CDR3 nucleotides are TGCAGTGCTAGAGGACAACCCGCCTCAGATACGCAGTATTTT.

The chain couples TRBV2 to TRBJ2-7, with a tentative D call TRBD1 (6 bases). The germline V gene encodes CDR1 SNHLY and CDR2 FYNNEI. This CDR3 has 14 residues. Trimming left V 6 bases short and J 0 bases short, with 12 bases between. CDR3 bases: TGTGCCAGCAGACGACAGGAAGGCTCCTACGAGCAGTACTTC. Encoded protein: CASRRQEGSYEQYF.

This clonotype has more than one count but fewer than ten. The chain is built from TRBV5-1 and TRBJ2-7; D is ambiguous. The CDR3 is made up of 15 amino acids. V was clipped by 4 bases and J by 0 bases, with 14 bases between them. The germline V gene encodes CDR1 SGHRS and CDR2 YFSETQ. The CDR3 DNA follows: TGCGCCAGCAGCAAGCACGACACTCCCTCCTACGAGCAGTACTTC. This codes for CASSKHDTPSYEQYF.

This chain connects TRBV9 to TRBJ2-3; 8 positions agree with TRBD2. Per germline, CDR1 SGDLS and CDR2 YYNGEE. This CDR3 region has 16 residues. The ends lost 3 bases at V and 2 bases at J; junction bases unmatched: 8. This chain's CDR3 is CASSATAGAFTDTQYF. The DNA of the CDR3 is TGTGCCAGCAGCGCGACAGCGGGGGCTTTCACAGATACGCAGTATTTT.

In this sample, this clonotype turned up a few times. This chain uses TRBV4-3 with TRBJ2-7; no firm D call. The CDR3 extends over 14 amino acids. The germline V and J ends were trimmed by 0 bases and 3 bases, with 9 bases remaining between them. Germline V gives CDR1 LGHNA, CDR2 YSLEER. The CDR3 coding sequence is TGCGCCAGCAGCCAAGAACCCATCGGCTACGAGCAGTACTTC. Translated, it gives CASSQEPIGYEQYF.

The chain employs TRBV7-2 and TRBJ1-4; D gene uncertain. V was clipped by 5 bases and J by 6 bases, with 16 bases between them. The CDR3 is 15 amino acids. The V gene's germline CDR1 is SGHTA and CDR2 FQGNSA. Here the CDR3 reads CASSLLRLTDEKLFF. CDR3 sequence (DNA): TGTGCCAGCAGCCTACTCCGCTTAACGGATGAAAAACTGTTTTTT.

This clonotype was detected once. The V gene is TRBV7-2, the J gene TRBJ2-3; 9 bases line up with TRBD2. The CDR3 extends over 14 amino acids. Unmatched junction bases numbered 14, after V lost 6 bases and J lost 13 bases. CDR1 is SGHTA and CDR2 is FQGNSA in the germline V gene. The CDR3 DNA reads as TGTGCCAGCAGTGAGAGCCCAGCGGGGGGCCGGGAGTATTTT. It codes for CASSESPAGGREYF. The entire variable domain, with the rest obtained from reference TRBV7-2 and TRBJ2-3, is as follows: GAGVSQSPSNKVTEKGKDVELRCDPISGHTALYWYRQSLGQGLEFLIYFQGNSAPDKSGLPSDRFSAERTGGSVSTLTIQRTQQEDSAVYLCASSESPAGGREYFGPGTRLTVL.